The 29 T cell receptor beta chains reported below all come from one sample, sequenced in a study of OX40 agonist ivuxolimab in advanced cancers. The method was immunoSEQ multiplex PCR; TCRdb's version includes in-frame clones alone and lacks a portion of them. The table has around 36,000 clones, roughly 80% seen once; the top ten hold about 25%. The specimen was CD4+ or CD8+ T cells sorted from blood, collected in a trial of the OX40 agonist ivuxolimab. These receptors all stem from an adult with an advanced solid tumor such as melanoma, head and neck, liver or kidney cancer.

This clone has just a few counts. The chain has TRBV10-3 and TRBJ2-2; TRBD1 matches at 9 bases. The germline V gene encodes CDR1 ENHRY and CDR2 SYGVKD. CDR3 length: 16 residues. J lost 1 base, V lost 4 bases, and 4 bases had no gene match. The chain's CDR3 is CAISGMDRGNTGELFF. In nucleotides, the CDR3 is TGTGCCATCAGTGGGATGGACAGGGGGAACACCGGGGAGCTGTTTTTT.

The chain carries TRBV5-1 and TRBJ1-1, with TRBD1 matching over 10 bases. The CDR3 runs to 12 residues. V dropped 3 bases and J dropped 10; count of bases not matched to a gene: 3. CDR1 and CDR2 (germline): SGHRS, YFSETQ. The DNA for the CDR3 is TGCGCCAGCAGCTCTGGACAGGGGGGAGCTTTCTTT. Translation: CASSSGQGGAFF.

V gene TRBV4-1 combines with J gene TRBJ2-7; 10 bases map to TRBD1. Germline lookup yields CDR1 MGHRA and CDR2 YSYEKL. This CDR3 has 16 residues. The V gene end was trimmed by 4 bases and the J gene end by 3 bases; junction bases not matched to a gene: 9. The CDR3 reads CASSRQPGQGNYEQYF. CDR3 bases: TGCGCCAGCAGCCGGCAACCGGGACAGGGGAACTACGAGCAGTACTTC.

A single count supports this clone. The CDR3 nucleotides are TGTGCCAGCAGCTTAGGCAGGCTTCCCTACGAGCAGTACTTC. This sequence encodes CASSLGRLPYEQYF. The chain recombines TRBV11-1 with TRBJ2-7; D gene uncertain. V lost 1 base, J lost 2 bases, and 9 bases lay in between. The CDR3 has 14 amino acids. The germline V gene encodes CDR1 SGHAT and CDR2 FQDESV (reference sequence).

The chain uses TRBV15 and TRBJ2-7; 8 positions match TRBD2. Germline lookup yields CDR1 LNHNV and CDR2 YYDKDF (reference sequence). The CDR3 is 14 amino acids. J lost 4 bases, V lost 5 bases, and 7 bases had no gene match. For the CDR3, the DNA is TGTGCCACCAGCGAGACAGCGGGGGCTTACGAGCAGTACTTC. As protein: CATSETAGAYEQYF.

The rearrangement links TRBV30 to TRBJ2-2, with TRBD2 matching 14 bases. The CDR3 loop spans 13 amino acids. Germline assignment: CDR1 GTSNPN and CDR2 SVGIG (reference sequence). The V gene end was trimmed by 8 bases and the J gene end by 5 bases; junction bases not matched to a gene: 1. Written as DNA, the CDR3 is TGTGCCCGACTAGCGGGAGGGACCGGGGAGCTGTTTTTT. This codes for CARLAGGTGELFF.

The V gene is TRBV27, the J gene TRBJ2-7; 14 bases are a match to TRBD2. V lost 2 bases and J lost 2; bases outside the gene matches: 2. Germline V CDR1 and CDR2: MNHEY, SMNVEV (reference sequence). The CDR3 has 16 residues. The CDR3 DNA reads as TGTGCCAGCAGTTTACGGGGACTAGCGGGGGCCTACGAGCAGTACTTC. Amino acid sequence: CASSLRGLAGAYEQYF.

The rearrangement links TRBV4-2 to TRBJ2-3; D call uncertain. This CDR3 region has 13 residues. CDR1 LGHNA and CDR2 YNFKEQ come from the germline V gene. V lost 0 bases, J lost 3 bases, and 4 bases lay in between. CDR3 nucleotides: TGTGCCAGCAGCCAAGATAGGACAGATACGCAGTATTTT. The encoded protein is CASSQDRTDTQYF.

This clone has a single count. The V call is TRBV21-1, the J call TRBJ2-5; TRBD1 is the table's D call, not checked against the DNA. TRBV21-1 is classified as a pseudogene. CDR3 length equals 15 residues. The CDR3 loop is CARHLHRAETETQYF. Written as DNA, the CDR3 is TGTGCCAGACACTTGCACAGGGCTGAGACGGAGACCCAGTACTTC.

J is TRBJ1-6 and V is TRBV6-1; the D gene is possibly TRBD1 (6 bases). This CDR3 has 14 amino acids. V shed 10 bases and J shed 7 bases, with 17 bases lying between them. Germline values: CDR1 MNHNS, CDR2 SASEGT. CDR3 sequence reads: CAIQRGDENSPLHF. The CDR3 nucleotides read TGTGCCATCCAGAGGGGGGACGAGAATTCACCCCTCCACTTT.

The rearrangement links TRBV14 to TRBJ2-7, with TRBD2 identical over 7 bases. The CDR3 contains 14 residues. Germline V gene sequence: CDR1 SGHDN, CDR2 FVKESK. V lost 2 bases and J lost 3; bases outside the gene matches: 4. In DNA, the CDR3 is TGTGCCAGCAGCCAACGGCCGGGAGGCTACGAGCAGTACTTC. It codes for CASSQRPGGYEQYF. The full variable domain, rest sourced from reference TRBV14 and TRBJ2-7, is EAGVTQFPSHSVIEKGQTVTLRCDPISGHDNLYWYRRVMGKEIKFLLHFVKESKQDESGMPNNRFLAERTGGTYSTLKVQPAELEDSGVYFCASSQRPGGYEQYFGPGTRLTVT.

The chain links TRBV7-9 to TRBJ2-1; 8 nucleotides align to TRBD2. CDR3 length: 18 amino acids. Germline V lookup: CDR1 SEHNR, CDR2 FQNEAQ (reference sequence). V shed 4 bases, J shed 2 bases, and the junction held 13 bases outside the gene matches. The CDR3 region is CASSSTRRAGVAYNEQFF. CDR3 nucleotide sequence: TGTGCCAGCAGCTCGACTAGAAGAGCGGGAGTAGCCTACAATGAGCAGTTCTTC.

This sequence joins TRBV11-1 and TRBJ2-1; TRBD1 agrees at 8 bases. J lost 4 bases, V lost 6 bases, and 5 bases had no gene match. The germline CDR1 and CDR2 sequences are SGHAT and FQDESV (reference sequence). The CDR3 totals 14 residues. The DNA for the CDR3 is TGTGCCAGCAGAAGGACAGGGTATTACAATGAGCAGTTCTTC. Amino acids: CASRRTGYYNEQFF.

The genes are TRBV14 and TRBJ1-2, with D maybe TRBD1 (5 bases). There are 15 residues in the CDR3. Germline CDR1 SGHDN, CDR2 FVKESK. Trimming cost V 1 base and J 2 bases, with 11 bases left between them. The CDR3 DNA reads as TGTGCCAGCAGCCAAGCCCGGGACTCGAACTATGGCTACACCTTC. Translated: CASSQARDSNYGYTF.

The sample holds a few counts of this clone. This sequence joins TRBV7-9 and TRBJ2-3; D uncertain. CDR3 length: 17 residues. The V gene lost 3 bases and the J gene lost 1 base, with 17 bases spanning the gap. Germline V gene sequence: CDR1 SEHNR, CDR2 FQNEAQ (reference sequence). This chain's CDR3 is CASSFPPDRPGTDTQYF. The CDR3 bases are TGTGCCAGCAGCTTCCCCCCAGATCGCCCCGGCACAGATACGCAGTATTTT.

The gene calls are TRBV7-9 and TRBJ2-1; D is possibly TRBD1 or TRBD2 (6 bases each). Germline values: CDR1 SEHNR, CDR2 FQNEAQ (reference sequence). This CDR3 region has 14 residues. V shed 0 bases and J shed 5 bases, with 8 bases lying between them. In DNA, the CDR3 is TGTGCCAGCAGCTTAGCGAGGGGGGACAATGAGCAGTTCTTC. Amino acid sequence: CASSLARGDNEQFF.

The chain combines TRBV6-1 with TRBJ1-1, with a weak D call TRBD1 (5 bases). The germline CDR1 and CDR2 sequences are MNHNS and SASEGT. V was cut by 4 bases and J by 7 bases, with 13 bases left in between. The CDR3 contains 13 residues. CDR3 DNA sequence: TGTGCCAGCAGTGGAGGGGAAAGCAGTGAAGCTTTCTTT. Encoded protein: CASSGGESSEAFF.

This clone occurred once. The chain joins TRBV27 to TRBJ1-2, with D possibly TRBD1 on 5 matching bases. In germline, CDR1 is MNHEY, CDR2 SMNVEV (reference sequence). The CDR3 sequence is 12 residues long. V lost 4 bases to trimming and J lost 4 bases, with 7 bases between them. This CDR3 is CASSSGLYGYTF. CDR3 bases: TGTGCCAGCAGTTCGGGACTCTATGGCTACACCTTC.

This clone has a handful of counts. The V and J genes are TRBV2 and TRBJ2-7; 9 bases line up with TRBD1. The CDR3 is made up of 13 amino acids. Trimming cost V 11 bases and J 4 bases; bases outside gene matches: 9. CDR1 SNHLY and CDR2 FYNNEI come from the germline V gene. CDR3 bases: TGTGCCTCTGGGGACGGGACAGGGTACGAGCAGTACTTC. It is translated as CASGDGTGYEQYF.

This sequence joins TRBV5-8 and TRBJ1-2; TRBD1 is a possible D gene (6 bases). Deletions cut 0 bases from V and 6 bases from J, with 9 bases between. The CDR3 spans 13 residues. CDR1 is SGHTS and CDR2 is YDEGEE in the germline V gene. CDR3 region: CASSLEGVHGYTF. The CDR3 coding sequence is TGTGCCAGCAGCTTGGAGGGGGTTCATGGCTACACCTTC.

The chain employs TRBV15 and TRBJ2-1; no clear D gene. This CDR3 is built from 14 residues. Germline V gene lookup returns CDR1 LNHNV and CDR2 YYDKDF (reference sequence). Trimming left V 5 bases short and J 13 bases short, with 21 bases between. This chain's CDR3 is CATSRPNHLPVQFF. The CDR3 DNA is TGTGCCACCAGCCGCCCAAACCATCTTCCCGTCCAGTTCTTC.

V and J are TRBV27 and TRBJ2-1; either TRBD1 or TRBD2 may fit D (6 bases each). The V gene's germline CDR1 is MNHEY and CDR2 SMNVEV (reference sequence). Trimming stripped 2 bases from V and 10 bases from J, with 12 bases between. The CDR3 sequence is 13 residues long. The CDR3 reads CASSLVEGGEQFF. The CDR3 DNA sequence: TGTGCCAGCAGTTTAGTTGAGGGGGGCGAGCAGTTCTTC.

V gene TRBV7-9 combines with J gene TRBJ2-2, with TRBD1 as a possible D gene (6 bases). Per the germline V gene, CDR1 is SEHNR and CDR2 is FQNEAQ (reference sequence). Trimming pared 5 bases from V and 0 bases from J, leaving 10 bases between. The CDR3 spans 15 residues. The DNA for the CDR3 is TGTGCCAGCAGCCCCGGGACACCGAACACCGGGGAGCTGTTTTTT. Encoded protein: CASSPGTPNTGELFF.

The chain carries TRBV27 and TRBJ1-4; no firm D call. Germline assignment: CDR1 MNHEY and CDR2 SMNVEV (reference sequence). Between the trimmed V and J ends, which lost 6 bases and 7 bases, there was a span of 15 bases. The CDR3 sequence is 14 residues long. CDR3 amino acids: CASRATEASEKLFF. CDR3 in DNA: TGTGCCAGCAGGGCAACAGAGGCGAGTGAAAAACTGTTTTTT. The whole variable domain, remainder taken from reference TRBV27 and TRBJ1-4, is EAQVTQNPRYLITVTGKKLTVTCSQNMNHEYMSWYRQDPGLGLRQIYYSMNVEVTDKGDVPEGYKVSRKEKRNFPLILESPSPNQTSLYFCASRATEASEKLFFGSGTQLSVL.

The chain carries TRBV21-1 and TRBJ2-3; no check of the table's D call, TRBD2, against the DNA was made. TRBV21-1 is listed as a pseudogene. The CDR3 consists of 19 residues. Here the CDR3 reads CASSQNPTSGRWVTDTQYF. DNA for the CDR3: TGTGCCAGCAGCCAGAATCCGACTAGCGGGAGATGGGTTACAGATACGCAGTATTTT.

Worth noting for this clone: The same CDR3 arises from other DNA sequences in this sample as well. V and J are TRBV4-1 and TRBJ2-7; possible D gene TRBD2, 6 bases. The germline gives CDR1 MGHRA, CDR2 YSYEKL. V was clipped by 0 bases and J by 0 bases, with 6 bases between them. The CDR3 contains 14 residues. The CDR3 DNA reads TGCGCCAGCAGCCAAGAGGGGGGCTCCTACGAGCAGTACTTC. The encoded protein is CASSQEGGSYEQYF.

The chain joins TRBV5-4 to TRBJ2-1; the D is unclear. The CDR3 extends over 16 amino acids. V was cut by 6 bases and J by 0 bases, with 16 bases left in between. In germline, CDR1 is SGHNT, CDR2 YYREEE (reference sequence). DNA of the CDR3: TGTGCCAGCACCCCTGCTGACTCCTTCTCCTACAATGAGCAGTTCTTC. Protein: CASTPADSFSYNEQFF.

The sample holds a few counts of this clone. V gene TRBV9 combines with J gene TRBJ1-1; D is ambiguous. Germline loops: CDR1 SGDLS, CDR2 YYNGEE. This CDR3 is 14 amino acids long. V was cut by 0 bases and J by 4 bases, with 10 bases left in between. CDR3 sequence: CASSVAEGLTEAFF. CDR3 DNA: TGTGCCAGCAGCGTAGCGGAAGGGCTCACTGAAGCTTTCTTT.

CDR3 in amino acids: CASSPRLGSQPQHF. Here the CDR3 DNA reads TGTGCCAGTAGCCCTCGGCTGGGCTCGCAGCCCCAGCATTTT. The chain uses TRBV19 and TRBJ1-5; D is uncertain. Trimming took off 6 bases at V and 7 bases at J, with 16 bases between the two ends. The germline V gene encodes CDR1 LNHDA and CDR2 SQIVND (reference sequence). The CDR3 loop spans 14 amino acids.